What follows are 20 T cell receptor beta chains derived from one specimen sequenced in a study of T-cell reconstitution after alpha-beta-depleted transplantation in children. A library of TCRbeta sequences, prepared with unique molecular identifiers, was generated. One entry per CDR3 protein, called by TCRdb with MiXCR from the PCR reads. The table has about 610,000 distinct CDR3 sequences, roughly a tenth seen once. This specimen consisted of PBMCs from the stem cell graft donor, obtained from the stem cell graft. Receptors originate from a human donor who donated a stem cell graft to a child with acute myeloid leukemia.

The chain has TRBV7-8 and TRBJ2-7; D assignment may be TRBD1 or TRBD2 (5 bases each). This CDR3 contains 15 residues. The V gene lost 5 bases and the J gene lost 2 bases, with 16 bases spanning the gap. The germline CDR1 and CDR2 sequences are SGHVS and FQNEAQ. The chain's CDR3 is CASSNNGGGPYEQYF. CDR3 bases: TGTGCCAGCAGCAATAACGGTGGGGGTCCCTACGAGCAGTACTTC. The variable domain in full, completed from reference TRBV7-8 and TRBJ2-7, reads GAGVSQSPRYKVAKRGQDVALRCDPISGHVSLFWYQQALGQGPEFLTYFQNEAQLDKSGLPSDRFFAERPEGSVSTLKIQRTQQEDSAVYLCASSNNGGGPYEQYFGPGTRLTVT.

This clonotype was recorded at least ten times. This rearrangement joins TRBV28 to TRBJ2-6; D perhaps matches TRBD2 (5 bases). CDR3 length equals 14 residues. V was clipped by 7 bases and J by 0 bases, with 7 bases between them. Germline CDR1 reads MDHEN; CDR2 reads SYDVKM. For the CDR3, the DNA is TGTGCCAGCACTCGGGACTCTGGGGCCAACGTCCTGACTTTC. Its translation is CASTRDSGANVLTF.

This clonotype was counted a few times. The chain has TRBV5-1 and TRBJ2-3; no clear D. Per germline, CDR1 SGHRS and CDR2 YFSETQ. The germline V and J ends were trimmed by 2 bases and 0 bases, with 7 bases remaining between them. This CDR3 region has 14 residues. The CDR3 loop is CASSFWVSTDTQYF. The CDR3 DNA is TGCGCCAGCAGCTTTTGGGTTAGCACAGATACGCAGTATTTT.

A few counts support this clonotype. The chain recombines TRBV29-1 with TRBJ2-2, with TRBD2 matching 9 bases. After removal of 7 bases from V and 2 bases from J, the junction contained 2 bases not matched to a gene. This CDR3 is 13 amino acids long. Germline CDR1 and CDR2: SQVTM and ANQGSEA. CDR3 coding DNA: TGCAGCGCGGGACTAGCAAACACCGGGGAGCTGTTTTTT. Translation gives CSAGLANTGELFF.

This sequence joins TRBV29-1 and TRBJ2-5; 10 nucleotides align to TRBD1. This CDR3 has 14 residues. In germline, CDR1 is SQVTM, CDR2 ANQGSEA. J was trimmed by 4 bases and V by 4 bases; bases with no gene match: 6. This chain's CDR3 is CSVGATGGGETQYF. In DNA form, the CDR3 reads TGCAGCGTTGGGGCGACAGGGGGCGGAGAGACCCAGTACTTC.

The J gene is TRBJ2-7, the V gene TRBV3-1; D is tentatively TRBD1 or TRBD2 (6 bases each). Per the germline V gene, CDR1 is LGHDT and CDR2 is YNNKEL (reference sequence). The CDR3 consists of 14 residues. V lost 6 bases, J lost 3 bases, and 15 bases lay in between. The CDR3 DNA is TGTGCCAGCAGTCCCGGTAGGGGGGTCTACGAGCAGTACTTC. It is translated as CASSPGRGVYEQYF.

In its sample, this clonotype was seen a few times. The rearrangement links TRBV5-1 to TRBJ1-1; the D gene is possibly TRBD1 (5 bases). In germline, CDR1 is SGHRS, CDR2 YFSETQ. V gave up 0 bases and J gave up 1 base, with 13 bases separating them. This CDR3 contains 16 residues. In DNA form, the CDR3 reads TGCGCCAGCAGCTTGGCCGGGGGGACGGCGAACACTGAAGCTTTCTTT. Its translation: CASSLAGGTANTEAFF.

This clonotype was observed a few times. The V and J genes are TRBV6-2 or TRBV6-3 and TRBJ2-2, with D unresolved. The CDR3 has 12 residues. Germline lookup yields CDR1 MNHEY and CDR2 SVGEGT. Trimming took 6 bases from V and 7 from J, leaving 9 bases between them. CDR3 amino acids: CASRTLSGELFF. The CDR3 nucleotides read TGTGCCAGCAGAACTCTCAGCGGGGAGCTGTTTTTT.

This chain joins TRBV4-2 and TRBJ2-7; 7 nucleotides line up with TRBD1. The V gene's germline CDR1 is LGHNA and CDR2 YNFKEQ. The J segment lost 3 bases and the V segment lost 1 base, leaving 6 bases of the junction unmatched. The length of the CDR3 is 15 residues. The DNA of the CDR3 is TGTGCCAGCAGCCAAGGGGACAGTCCAAACTACGAGCAGTACTTC. Translation: CASSQGDSPNYEQYF.

V is TRBV5-6 and J is TRBJ2-5, with D perhaps given as TRBD1 or TRBD2 (6 bases each). V lost 9 bases, J lost 4 bases, and 16 bases lay in between. This CDR3 is 13 amino acids long. Germline V gives CDR1 SGHDT, CDR2 YYEEEE. The CDR3: CATAVGGRETQYF. In DNA form, the CDR3 reads TGTGCCACCGCCGTGGGGGGCAGAGAGACCCAGTACTTC.

This clonotype has at least ten counts. The chain carries TRBV27 and TRBJ2-3; 8 bases match TRBD2. CDR3 length equals 15 residues. Germline loops: CDR1 MNHEY, CDR2 SMNVEV (reference sequence). The J segment lost 5 bases and the V segment lost 5 bases, leaving 9 bases of the junction unmatched. CDR3 loop: CASSPVVLAGDTQYF. CDR3 sequence (DNA): TGTGCCAGCAGTCCGGTGGTTCTAGCGGGAGATACGCAGTATTTT.

The sample holds a few counts of this clonotype. The J gene is TRBJ2-6, the V gene TRBV6-2 or TRBV6-3; TRBD1 matches at 7 bases. This CDR3 region has 17 residues. Germline CDR1 and CDR2: MNHEY and SVGEGT. The V and J ends lost 5 bases and 0 bases, in that order; junction bases with no gene match: 7. CDR3 amino acids: CASSPQGLRSGANVLTF. The CDR3 region has the DNA TGTGCCAGCAGTCCACAGGGGCTTCGCTCTGGGGCCAACGTCCTGACTTTC.

This clonotype was recorded at least ten times. J is TRBJ2-7 and V is TRBV27; a weak D match, TRBD1 (5 bases). CDR3 length: 14 residues. V was cut by 3 bases and J by 6 bases, with 15 bases left in between. CDR1 and CDR2 (germline): MNHEY, SMNVEV (reference sequence). CDR3 sequence reads: CASSFGADSSEQYF. Written as DNA, the CDR3 is TGTGCCAGCAGTTTTGGGGCGGATTCCAGCGAGCAGTACTTC.

The rearrangement joins TRBV21-1 to TRBJ2-3; the table's D call, TRBD2, has no DNA check behind it. TRBV21-1 is classified as a pseudogene. This CDR3 is built from 16 residues. CDR3 nucleotides: TGTGCCAGCGAACTAGAATGTGAGATTTTTAACGATACGCAGTATTTT. Residues: CASELECEIFNDTQYF.

This clonotype was seen a handful of times. V is TRBV20-1 and J is TRBJ2-3; the match to TRBD2 covers 8 bases. CDR3 length: 14 residues. Germline CDR1 reads DFQATT; CDR2 reads SNEGSKA (reference sequence). With V trimmed by 2 bases and J by 3 bases, 4 bases remained unmatched. CDR3 sequence: CSARYLAGTDTQYF. The CDR3 coding sequence is TGCAGTGCTAGATATTTAGCGGGGACAGATACGCAGTATTTT.

This clonotype appeared a few times. The rearrangement links TRBV4-2 to TRBJ2-7; 8 bases agree with TRBD2. The germline V gene has CDR1 LGHNA and CDR2 YNFKEQ. The CDR3 totals 15 residues. After removal of 3 bases from V and 4 bases from J, the junction contained 8 bases not matched to a gene. The CDR3 DNA sequence: TGTGCCAGCAGCCACATTAGCGGGACTTATTACGAGCAGTACTTC. It is translated as CASSHISGTYYEQYF.

This clonotype was found many times. The chain recombines TRBV4-2 with TRBJ2-2, with 7 bases fitting TRBD2. CDR3 length equals 17 residues. Germline CDR1 LGHNA, CDR2 YNFKEQ. With V trimmed by 0 bases and J by 1 base, 5 bases remained unmatched. The CDR3 nucleotides read TGTGCCAGCAGCCAAGATAAGGCTAGCGGGAACACCGGGGAGCTGTTTTTT. This codes for CASSQDKASGNTGELFF.

In its sample, this clonotype was seen many times. V gene TRBV3-1 combines with J gene TRBJ2-1; 11 bases fit TRBD2. Unmatched junction bases numbered 5, after V lost 4 bases and J lost 6 bases. This CDR3 is 15 amino acids long. Germline V gives CDR1 LGHDT, CDR2 YNNKEL (reference sequence). Written as DNA, the CDR3 is TGTGCCAGCAGCCTTAGCGGGAGGGCCACCAATGAGCAGTTCTTC. It encodes CASSLSGRATNEQFF.

This clonotype has more than one count but fewer than ten. The chain combines TRBV29-1 with TRBJ2-1, with 14 bases lining up with TRBD2. After removal of 5 bases from V and 6 bases from J, the junction contained 9 bases not matched to a gene. Per germline, CDR1 SQVTM and CDR2 ANQGSEA. The CDR3 sequence is 16 residues long. The chain's CDR3 is CSVRTSGRFWVNEQFF. CDR3 in DNA: TGCAGCGTTCGGACTAGCGGGAGGTTTTGGGTCAATGAGCAGTTCTTC.

This chain links TRBV6-6 with TRBJ2-1; D may be TRBD2 (6 bases). CDR3 length: 13 amino acids. V lost 3 bases and J lost 8, with 11 bases in between. Looked up from germline, CDR1 is MNHNY and CDR2 is SVGAGI (reference sequence). CDR3 loop: CASSYLATDEQFF. The CDR3 nucleotides read TGTGCCAGCAGTTATCTAGCGACGGATGAGCAGTTCTTC.